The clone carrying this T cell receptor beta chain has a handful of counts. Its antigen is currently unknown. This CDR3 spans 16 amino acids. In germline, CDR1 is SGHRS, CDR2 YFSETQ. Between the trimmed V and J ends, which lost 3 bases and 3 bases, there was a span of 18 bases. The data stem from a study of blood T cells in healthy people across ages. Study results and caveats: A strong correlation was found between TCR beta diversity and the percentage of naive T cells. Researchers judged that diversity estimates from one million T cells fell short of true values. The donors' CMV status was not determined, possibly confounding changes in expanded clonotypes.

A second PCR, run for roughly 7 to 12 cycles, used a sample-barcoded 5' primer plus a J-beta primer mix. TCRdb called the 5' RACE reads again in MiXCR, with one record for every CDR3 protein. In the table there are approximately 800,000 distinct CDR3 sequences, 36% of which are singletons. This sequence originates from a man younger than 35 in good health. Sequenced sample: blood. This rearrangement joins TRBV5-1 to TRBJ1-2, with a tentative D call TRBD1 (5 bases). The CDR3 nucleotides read TGCGCCAGCAGCTACTCTGTTGCAGGGTCGCACTATGGCTACACCTTC. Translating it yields CASSYSVAGSHYGYTF.